The sequence of this T cell receptor beta chain was determined in a study of blood T cells in healthy people across ages. Whole-study context: Template switching caught about one barcoded beta molecule for each two T cells.

Primed by a sample-barcoded 5' primer and a J-beta primer mix, a second PCR proceeded for about 7 to 11 cycles. TCRdb called the 5' RACE reads again in MiXCR, with one record for every CDR3 protein. The table includes about 1.8 million distinct CDR3 sequences, 40% to 55% detected once. This CDR3 comprises 14 residues. Germline V CDR1 and CDR2: MNHEY, SMNVEV (reference sequence). Per-sample yields of isolated PBMCs were at least 7 million. The sequenced material came from blood. This chain uses TRBV27 with TRBJ2-7; possibly TRBD2 for D (5 bases). The DNA matches TRBJ2-5 better at its end, which makes the J call doubtful. This receptor was taken from a middle-aged woman in good health. CDR3: CASSSTRGTGTQYF. For the CDR3, the DNA is TGTGCCAGCAGTTCCACCCGGGGAACGGGGACCCAGTACTTC.